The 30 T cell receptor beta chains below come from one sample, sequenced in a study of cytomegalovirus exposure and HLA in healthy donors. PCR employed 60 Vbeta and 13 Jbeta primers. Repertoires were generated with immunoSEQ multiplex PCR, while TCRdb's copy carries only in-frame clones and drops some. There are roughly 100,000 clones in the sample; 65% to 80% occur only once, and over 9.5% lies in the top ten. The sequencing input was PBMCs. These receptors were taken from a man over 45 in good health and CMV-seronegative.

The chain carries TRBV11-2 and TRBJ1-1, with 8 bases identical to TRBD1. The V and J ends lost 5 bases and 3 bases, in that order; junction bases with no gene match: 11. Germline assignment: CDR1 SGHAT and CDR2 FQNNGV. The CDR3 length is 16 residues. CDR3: CASSPWTGKGDTEAFF. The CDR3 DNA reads TGTGCCAGCAGCCCTTGGACAGGGAAGGGGGACACTGAAGCTTTCTTT. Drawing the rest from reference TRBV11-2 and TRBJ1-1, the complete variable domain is EAGVAQSPRYKIIEKRQSVAFWCNPISGHATLYWYQQILGQGPKLLIQFQNNGVVDDSQLPKDRFSAERLKGVDSTLKIQPAKLEDSAVYLCASSPWTGKGDTEAFFGQGTRLTVV.

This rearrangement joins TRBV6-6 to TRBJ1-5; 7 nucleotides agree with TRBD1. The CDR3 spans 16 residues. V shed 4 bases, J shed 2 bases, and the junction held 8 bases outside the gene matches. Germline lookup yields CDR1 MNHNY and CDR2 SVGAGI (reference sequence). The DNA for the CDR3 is TGTGCCAGCAGTTCACGCAGGGGGAGCGGCAATCAGCCCCAGCATTTT. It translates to CASSSRRGSGNQPQHF.

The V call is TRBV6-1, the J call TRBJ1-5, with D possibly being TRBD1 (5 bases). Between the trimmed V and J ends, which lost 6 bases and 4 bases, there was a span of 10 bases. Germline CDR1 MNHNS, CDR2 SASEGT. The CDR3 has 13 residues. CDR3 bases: TGTGCCAGCAGCGGGGGGGGGAATCAGCCCCAGCATTTT. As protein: CASSGGGNQPQHF.

As DNA, the CDR3 is TGTGCCAGCAGCGTTTCCCTCGGTGGGGCCAACGTCCTGACTTTC. It translates to CASSVSLGGANVLTF. The V call is TRBV9, the J call TRBJ2-6; D unclear. In germline, CDR1 is SGDLS, CDR2 YYNGEE. Trimming cost V 2 bases and J 3 bases, with 9 bases left between them. The CDR3 covers 15 residues.

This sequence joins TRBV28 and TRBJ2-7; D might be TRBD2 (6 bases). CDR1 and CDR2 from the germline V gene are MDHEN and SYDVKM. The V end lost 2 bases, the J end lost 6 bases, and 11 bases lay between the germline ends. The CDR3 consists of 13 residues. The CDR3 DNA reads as TGTGCCAGCAGTTTAGATAGGCGGGGCGAGCAGTACTTC. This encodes CASSLDRRGEQYF.

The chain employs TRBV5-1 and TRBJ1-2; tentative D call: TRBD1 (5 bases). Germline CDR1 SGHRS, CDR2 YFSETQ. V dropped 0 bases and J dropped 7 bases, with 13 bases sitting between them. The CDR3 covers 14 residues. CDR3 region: CASSLAETARGYTF. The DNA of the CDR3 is TGCGCCAGCAGCTTGGCCGAGACAGCTCGTGGCTACACCTTC.

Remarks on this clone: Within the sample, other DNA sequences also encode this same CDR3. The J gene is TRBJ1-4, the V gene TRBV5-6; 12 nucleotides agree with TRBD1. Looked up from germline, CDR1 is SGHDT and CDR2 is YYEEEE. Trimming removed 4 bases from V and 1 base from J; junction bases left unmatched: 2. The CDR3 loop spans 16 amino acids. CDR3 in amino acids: CASSRDRGRTNEKLFF. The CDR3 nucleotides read TGTGCCAGCAGCAGGGACAGGGGGCGAACTAATGAAAAACTGTTTTTT.

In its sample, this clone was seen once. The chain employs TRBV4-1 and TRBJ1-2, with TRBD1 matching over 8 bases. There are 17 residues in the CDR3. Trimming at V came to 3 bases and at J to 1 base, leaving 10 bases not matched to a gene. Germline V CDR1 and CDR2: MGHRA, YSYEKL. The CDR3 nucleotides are TGCGCCAGCAGCCATGAGCCGGACAGGGCGGGTAACTATGGCTACACCTTC. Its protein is CASSHEPDRAGNYGYTF.

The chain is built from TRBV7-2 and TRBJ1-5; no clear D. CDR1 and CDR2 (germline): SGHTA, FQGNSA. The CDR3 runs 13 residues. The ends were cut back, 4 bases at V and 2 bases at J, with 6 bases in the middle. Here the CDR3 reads CASSSQGNQPQHF. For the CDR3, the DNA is TGTGCCAGCAGCTCCCAGGGCAATCAGCCCCAGCATTTT.

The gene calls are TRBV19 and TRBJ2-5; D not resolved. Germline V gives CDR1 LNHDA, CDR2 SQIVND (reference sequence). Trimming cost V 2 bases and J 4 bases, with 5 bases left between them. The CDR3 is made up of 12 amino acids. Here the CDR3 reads CASSIYIETQYF. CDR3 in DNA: TGTGCCAGTAGTATATACATAGAGACCCAGTACTTC.

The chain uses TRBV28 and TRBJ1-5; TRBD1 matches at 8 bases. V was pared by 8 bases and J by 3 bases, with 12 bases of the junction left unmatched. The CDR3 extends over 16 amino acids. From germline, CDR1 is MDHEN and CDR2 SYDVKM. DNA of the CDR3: TGTGCCAGCCCATACCGGACAGGGACCCTCAATCAGCCCCAGCATTTT. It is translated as CASPYRTGTLNQPQHF.

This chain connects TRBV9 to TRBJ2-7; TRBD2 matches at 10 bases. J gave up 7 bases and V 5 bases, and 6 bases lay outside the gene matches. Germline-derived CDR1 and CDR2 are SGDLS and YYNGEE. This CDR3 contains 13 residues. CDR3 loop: CASRASGSEEQYF. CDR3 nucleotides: TGTGCCAGCAGGGCTAGCGGGAGCGAAGAGCAGTACTTC.

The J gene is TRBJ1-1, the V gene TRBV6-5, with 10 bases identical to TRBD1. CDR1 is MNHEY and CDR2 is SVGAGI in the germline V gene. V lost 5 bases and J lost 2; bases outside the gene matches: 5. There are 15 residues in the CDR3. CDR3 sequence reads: CASSGGTGANTEAFF. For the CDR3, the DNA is TGTGCCAGCAGTGGTGGGACAGGGGCCAACACTGAAGCTTTCTTT.

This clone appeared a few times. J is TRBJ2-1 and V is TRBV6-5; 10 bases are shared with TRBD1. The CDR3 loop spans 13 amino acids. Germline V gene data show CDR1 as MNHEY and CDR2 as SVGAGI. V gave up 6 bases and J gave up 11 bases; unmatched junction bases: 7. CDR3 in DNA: TGTGCCAGCAGGACCGGGACAGGGGAAAAGCAGTTCTTC. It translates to CASRTGTGEKQFF.

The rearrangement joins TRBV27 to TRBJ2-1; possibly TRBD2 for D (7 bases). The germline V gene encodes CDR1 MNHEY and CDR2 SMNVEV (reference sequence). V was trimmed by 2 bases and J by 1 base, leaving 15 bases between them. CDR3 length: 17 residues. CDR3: CASSLRGAGVSYNEQFF. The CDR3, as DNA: TGTGCCAGCAGTTTAAGGGGGGCGGGAGTATCCTACAATGAGCAGTTCTTC.

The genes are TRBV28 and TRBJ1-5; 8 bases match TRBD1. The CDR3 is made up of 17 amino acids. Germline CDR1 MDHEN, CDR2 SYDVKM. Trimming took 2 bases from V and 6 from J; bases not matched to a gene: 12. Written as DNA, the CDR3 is TGTGCCAGCAGTTTACCCCTTCCAGGGGGCGGAGGTCAGCCCCAGCATTTT. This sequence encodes CASSLPLPGGGGQPQHF.

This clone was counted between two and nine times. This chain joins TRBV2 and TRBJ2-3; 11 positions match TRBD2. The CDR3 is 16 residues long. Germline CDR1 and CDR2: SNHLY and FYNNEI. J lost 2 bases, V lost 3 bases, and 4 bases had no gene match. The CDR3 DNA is TGTGCCAGCAGTGACATAGCGGGAGGGGACACAGATACGCAGTATTTT. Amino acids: CASSDIAGGDTDTQYF.

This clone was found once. CDR3 residues: CASSSRGAGAYYEQYF. In nucleotides, the CDR3 is TGTGCCAGCAGTTCCCGGGGAGCGGGGGCCTACTACGAGCAGTACTTC. The chain joins TRBV28 to TRBJ2-5; 8 bases are a match to TRBD2. The end of the DNA aligns better with TRBJ2-7, so the J call may be wrong. Germline V lookup: CDR1 MDHEN, CDR2 SYDVKM. The CDR3 extends over 16 amino acids.

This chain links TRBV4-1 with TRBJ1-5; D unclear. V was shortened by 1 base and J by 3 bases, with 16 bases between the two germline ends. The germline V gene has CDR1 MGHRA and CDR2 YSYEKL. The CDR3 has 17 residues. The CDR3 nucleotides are TGCGCCAGCAGCCAAGGTGCTGGGCAGCCTCTCAATCAGCCCCAGCATTTT. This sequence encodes CASSQGAGQPLNQPQHF.

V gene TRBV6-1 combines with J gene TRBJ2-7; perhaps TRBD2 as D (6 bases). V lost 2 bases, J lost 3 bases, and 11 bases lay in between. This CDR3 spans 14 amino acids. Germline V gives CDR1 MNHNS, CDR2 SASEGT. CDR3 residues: CASSEQGGVYEQYF. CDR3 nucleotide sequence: TGTGCCAGCAGTGAACAGGGAGGAGTCTACGAGCAGTACTTC.

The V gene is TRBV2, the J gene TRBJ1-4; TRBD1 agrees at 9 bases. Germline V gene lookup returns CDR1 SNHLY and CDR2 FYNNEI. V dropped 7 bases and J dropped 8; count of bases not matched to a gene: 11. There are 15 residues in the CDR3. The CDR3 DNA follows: TGTGCCAGCACGACAATACAGGGGGCCGGAGAAAAACTGTTTTTT. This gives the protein CASTTIQGAGEKLFF.

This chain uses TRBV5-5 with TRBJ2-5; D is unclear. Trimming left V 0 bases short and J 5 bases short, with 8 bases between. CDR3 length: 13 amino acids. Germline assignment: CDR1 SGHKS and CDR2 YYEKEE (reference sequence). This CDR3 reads CASSLAGLETQYF. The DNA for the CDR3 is TGTGCCAGCAGCTTGGCCGGGTTGGAGACCCAGTACTTC.

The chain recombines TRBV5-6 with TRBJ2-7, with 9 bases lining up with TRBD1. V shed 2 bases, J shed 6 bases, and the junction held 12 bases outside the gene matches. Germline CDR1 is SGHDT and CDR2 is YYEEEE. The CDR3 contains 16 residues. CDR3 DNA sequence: TGTGCCAGCAGCTTTGGTACGGGACAGGGCCTTTCCGAGCAGTACTTC. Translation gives CASSFGTGQGLSEQYF.

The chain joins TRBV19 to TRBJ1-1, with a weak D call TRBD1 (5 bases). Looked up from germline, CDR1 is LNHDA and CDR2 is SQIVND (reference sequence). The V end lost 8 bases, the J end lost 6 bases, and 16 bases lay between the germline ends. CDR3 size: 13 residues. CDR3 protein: CASDRAGRSEAFF. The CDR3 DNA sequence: TGTGCCAGTGACCGGGCAGGGCGGTCTGAAGCTTTCTTT.

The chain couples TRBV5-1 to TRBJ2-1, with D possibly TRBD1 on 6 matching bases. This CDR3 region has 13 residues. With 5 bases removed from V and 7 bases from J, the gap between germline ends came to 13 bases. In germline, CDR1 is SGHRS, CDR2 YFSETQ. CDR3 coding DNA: TGCGCCAGCAGGGACTCGCAGGGGAATGAGCAGTTCTTC. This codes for CASRDSQGNEQFF.

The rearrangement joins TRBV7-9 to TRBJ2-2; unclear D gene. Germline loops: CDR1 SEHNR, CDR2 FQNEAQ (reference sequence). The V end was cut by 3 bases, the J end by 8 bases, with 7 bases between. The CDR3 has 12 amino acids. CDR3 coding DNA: TGTGCCAGCAGCTTTGAGCGTGGGGAGCTGTTTTTT. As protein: CASSFERGELFF.

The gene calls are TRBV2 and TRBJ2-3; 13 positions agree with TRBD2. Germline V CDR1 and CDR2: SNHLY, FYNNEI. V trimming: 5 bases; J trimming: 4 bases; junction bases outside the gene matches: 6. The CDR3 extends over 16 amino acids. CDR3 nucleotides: TGTGCCAGCAGTACCCAGGGACTAGCGGGATCAGATACGCAGTATTTT. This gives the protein CASSTQGLAGSDTQYF.

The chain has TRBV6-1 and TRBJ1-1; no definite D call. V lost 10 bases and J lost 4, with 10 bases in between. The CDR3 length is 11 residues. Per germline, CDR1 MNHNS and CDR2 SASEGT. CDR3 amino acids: CATGRATEAFF. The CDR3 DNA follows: TGTGCCACGGGGAGGGCCACTGAAGCTTTCTTT.

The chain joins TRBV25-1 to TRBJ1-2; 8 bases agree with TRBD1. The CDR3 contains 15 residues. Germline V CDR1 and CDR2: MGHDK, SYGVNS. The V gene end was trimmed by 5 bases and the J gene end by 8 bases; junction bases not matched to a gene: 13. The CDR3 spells CASSHTGTGYRGYTF. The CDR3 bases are TGTGCCAGCAGTCATACCGGGACAGGATATAGAGGCTACACCTTC.

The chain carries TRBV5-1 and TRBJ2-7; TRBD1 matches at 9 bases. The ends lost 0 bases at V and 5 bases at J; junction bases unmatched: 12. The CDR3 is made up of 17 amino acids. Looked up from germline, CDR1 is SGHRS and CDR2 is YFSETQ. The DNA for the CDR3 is TGCGCCAGCAGCTTGGAAGGGACAGGGATTGCTAGGGACGAGCAGTACTTC. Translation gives CASSLEGTGIARDEQYF.